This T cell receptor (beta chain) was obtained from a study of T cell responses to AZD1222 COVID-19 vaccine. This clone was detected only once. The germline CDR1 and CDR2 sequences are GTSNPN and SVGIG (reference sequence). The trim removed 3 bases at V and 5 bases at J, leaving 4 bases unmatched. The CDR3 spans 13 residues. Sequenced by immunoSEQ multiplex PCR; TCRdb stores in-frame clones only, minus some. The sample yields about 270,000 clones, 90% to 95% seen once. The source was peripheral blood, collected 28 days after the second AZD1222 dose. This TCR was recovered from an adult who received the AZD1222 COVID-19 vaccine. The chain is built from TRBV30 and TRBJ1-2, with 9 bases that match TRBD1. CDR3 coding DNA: TGTGCCTGGAGGACAGGGGGAGGGTATGGCTACACCTTC. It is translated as CAWRTGGGYGYTF.